The 27 T cell receptor beta chains below were found in one sample sequenced in a study of beta chain features in type 1 diabetes (dated by TCRdb to about 2018). Antigen specificity for these receptors is unknown. Overall study results and their limits: A moderate but significant shortening of TCRB CDR3 length was observed in type 1 diabetes patients in all four CD4+ subsets.

Libraries were built with the immunoSEQ multiplex PCR assay. All of the isolated RNA was reverse transcribed with the High Capacity cDNA Reverse Transcription Kit, so expressed TCRB transcripts were sequenced. TCRdb provides this immuneACCESS table in a form limited to in-frame rearrangements. Some clones are lacking; in checked studies, under half of them reflect an unresolved V gene, and why the rest are absent is not known. This sample has hundreds of thousands of clones in its table, and over 12% of those were observed once. Approximately 0.043% of the sample goes to the ten largest clones. The sample taken for sequencing was naive CD4+ T cells from blood. The cell subset or site tag for this specimen amounts to: true naive CD4+ T cells. These receptors originate from a young man with type 1 diabetes.

V gene TRBV6-1 combines with J gene TRBJ1-2; D may be TRBD1 (5 bases). V lost 11 bases and J lost 4, with 17 bases in between. Germline V CDR1 and CDR2: MNHNS, SASEGT. The CDR3 has 13 residues. The CDR3 spells CASRQQTSYGYTF. The CDR3 coding sequence is TGTGCCTCAAGACAGCAGACCTCCTATGGCTACACCTTC.

V usage is TRBV19 and J usage is TRBJ2-5; perhaps TRBD2 as D (6 bases). There are 13 residues in the CDR3. V was clipped by 6 bases and J by 5 bases, with 13 bases between them. Germline V CDR1 and CDR2: LNHDA, SQIVND (reference sequence). The CDR3 is CASRGRPLETQYF. The CDR3 bases are TGTGCCAGTAGGGGGAGGCCGCTGGAGACCCAGTACTTC.

Turning to this clone: Other DNA sequences of this sample code for an identical CDR3. CDR3 residues: CASSEGTDTQYF. The CDR3 bases are TGTGCCAGCAGTGAAGGAACAGATACGCAGTATTTT. This sequence joins TRBV2 and TRBJ2-3; D unclear. Per the germline V gene, CDR1 is SNHLY and CDR2 is FYNNEI. The CDR3 runs 12 residues. Trimming removed 1 base at V and 3 bases at J, with 2 bases between.

The sample holds a few counts of this clone. The V gene is TRBV30, the J gene TRBJ1-1; 9 nucleotides agree with TRBD1. Germline trimming cut 0 bases from V and 1 base from J; bases unmatched to any gene: 6. This CDR3 is built from 16 residues. Germline CDR1 GTSNPN, CDR2 SVGIG (reference sequence). CDR3 protein: CAWSVFTGGRNTEAFF. The CDR3 DNA sequence: TGTGCCTGGAGTGTATTCACAGGGGGCCGGAACACTGAAGCTTTCTTT.

This clone was seen more than once but under ten times. CDR3 nucleotide sequence: TGTGCCAGCAGCCCTATAGGCCTCTCTGGAAACACCATATATTTT. It specifies CASSPIGLSGNTIYF. The J gene is TRBJ1-3, the V gene TRBV7-9; D ambiguous. The ends were cut back, 5 bases at V and 0 bases at J, with 11 bases in the middle. In germline, CDR1 is SEHNR, CDR2 FQNEAQ (reference sequence). The CDR3 has 15 amino acids.

The gene calls are TRBV6-5 and TRBJ2-3; D is possibly TRBD1 or TRBD2 (5 bases each). CDR1 is MNHEY, CDR2 SVGAGI, per germline. The CDR3 is made up of 13 amino acids. V was pared by 6 bases and J by 1 base, with 8 bases between. CDR3 bases: TGTGCCAGCAGCCAGGGACGCACAGATACGCAGTATTTT. Its translation: CASSQGRTDTQYF.

The chain carries TRBV4-1 and TRBJ2-3; 7 bases match TRBD1. The V segment lost 0 bases and the J segment 6 bases; nucleotides outside the gene matches: 6. The CDR3 spans 15 residues. CDR1 and CDR2 (germline): MGHRA, YSYEKL. The CDR3 DNA reads as TGCGCCAGCAGCCAAGATGGGACCAGGGGGGATACGCAGTATTTT. Translating gives CASSQDGTRGDTQYF.

This clone was counted a few times. The J gene is TRBJ2-7, the V gene TRBV5-4; the D is unclear. This CDR3 is 12 amino acids long. Per the germline V gene, CDR1 is SGHNT and CDR2 is YYREEE (reference sequence). V lost 4 bases to trimming and J lost 5 bases, with 10 bases between them. CDR3 in DNA: TGTGCCAGCAGCCCCGGCATAAACGAGCAGTACTTC. Translated, it gives CASSPGINEQYF.

The chain couples TRBV6-1 to TRBJ2-1; 8 bases fit TRBD2. The CDR3 spans 16 residues. Germline-derived CDR1 and CDR2 are MNHNS and SASEGT. V was pared by 2 bases and J by 3 bases, with 6 bases of the junction left unmatched. The CDR3 bases are TGTGCCAGCAGTGAAAGGGGACTAGGGGACTACAATGAGCAGTTCTTC. This translates into CASSERGLGDYNEQFF.

In this sample, this clone turned up a few times. The rearrangement links TRBV29-1 to TRBJ2-1, with 10 bases aligning to TRBD1. This CDR3 has 15 residues. V lost 6 bases to trimming and J lost 9 bases; unmatched junction nucleotides: 14. Germline-derived CDR1 and CDR2 are SQVTM and ANQGSEA. The chain's CDR3 is CSVRLLGTGDGEQFF. As DNA, the CDR3 is TGCAGCGTCCGGTTATTGGGGACAGGGGATGGTGAGCAGTTCTTC.

The rearrangement links TRBV4-3 to TRBJ1-1, with a weak D call TRBD1 (5 bases). Germline CDR1 LGHNA, CDR2 YSLEER. V dropped 1 base and J dropped 5 bases, with 8 bases sitting between them. The CDR3 runs to 13 residues. CDR3: CASSQAGWTEAFF. The CDR3 coding sequence is TGCGCCAGCAGCCAAGCAGGGTGGACTGAAGCTTTCTTT.

This clone was counted a few times. This chain links TRBV2 with TRBJ2-7; D tentatively fits TRBD1 or TRBD2 (6 bases each). The V gene's germline CDR1 is SNHLY and CDR2 FYNNEI. V was pared by 5 bases and J by 7 bases, with 15 bases between. This CDR3 comprises 13 residues. CDR3 sequence reads: CASSSYRAGEQYF. The CDR3 region has the DNA TGTGCCAGCAGTTCCTACAGGGCGGGGGAGCAGTACTTC.

This clone appeared a few times. The V and J genes are TRBV10-3 and TRBJ2-7; maybe TRBD2 (5 bases). CDR3 length: 12 amino acids. Trimming left V 7 bases short and J 5 bases short, with 12 bases between. Germline values: CDR1 ENHRY, CDR2 SYGVKD. CDR3 in amino acids: CAINEGSDEQYF. The CDR3 nucleotides read TGTGCCATCAACGAGGGTTCCGACGAGCAGTACTTC.

Only a few counts were recorded for this clone. The chain combines TRBV19 with TRBJ2-1; possible D gene TRBD1, 6 bases. V lost 6 bases and J 8 bases, leaving 20 bases between the germline ends. Germline lookup yields CDR1 LNHDA and CDR2 SQIVND (reference sequence). The CDR3 totals 15 residues. The CDR3 region is CASRTGHLEFHEQFF. The CDR3 nucleotides read TGTGCCAGTAGAACGGGACATCTGGAATTTCATGAGCAGTTCTTC.

The chain employs TRBV2 and TRBJ2-5; 11 nucleotides align to TRBD2. CDR3 length: 17 amino acids. Germline V gene sequence: CDR1 SNHLY, CDR2 FYNNEI. The V segment lost 2 bases and the J segment 7 bases; nucleotides outside the gene matches: 12. CDR3 nucleotide sequence: TGTGCCAGCAGTGAACTAGCGGGAGGCTGGTCAGTTGGGACCCAGTACTTC. This translates into CASSELAGGWSVGTQYF.

This clone occurred a few times. The chain joins TRBV5-1 to TRBJ2-7, with 10 bases matching TRBD1. The V gene's germline CDR1 is SGHRS and CDR2 YFSETQ. J gave up 2 bases and V 0 bases, and 5 bases lay outside the gene matches. The CDR3 is made up of 16 amino acids. The CDR3 here is CASSLVGQGGTYEQYF. DNA of the CDR3: TGCGCCAGCAGCTTGGTCGGACAGGGGGGCACCTACGAGCAGTACTTC.

This clone occurred a few times. The chain is built from TRBV29-1 and TRBJ1-2; no clear D. The germline CDR1 and CDR2 sequences are SQVTM and ANQGSEA. This CDR3 is 13 amino acids long. V shed 5 bases and J shed 0 bases, with 10 bases lying between them. CDR3 region: CSVWTDANYGYTF. The DNA of the CDR3 is TGCAGCGTTTGGACGGACGCTAACTATGGCTACACCTTC.

The chain couples TRBV28 to TRBJ1-6; D is undetermined. Trimming took off 6 bases at V and 9 bases at J, with 3 bases between the two ends. The germline V gene encodes CDR1 MDHEN and CDR2 SYDVKM. This CDR3 has 10 residues. CDR3 region: CASSPSPLHF. As DNA, the CDR3 is TGTGCCAGCAGCCCTTCACCCCTCCACTTT.

This clone came up a few times. CDR3 region: CASSRDRGQDTGELFF. The CDR3 nucleotides are TGTGCCAGCAGCAGGGACAGGGGGCAGGACACCGGGGAGCTGTTTTTT. The genes are TRBV28 and TRBJ2-2; 12 nucleotides match TRBD1. Germline CDR1 reads MDHEN; CDR2 reads SYDVKM. This CDR3 contains 16 residues. V dropped 6 bases and J dropped 3; count of bases not matched to a gene: 5.

V is TRBV6-5 and J is TRBJ2-3; tentatively, D is TRBD1 (6 bases). There are 12 residues in the CDR3. V was trimmed by 5 bases and J by 5 bases, leaving 8 bases between them. Germline loops: CDR1 MNHEY, CDR2 SVGAGI. In DNA, the CDR3 is TGTGCCAGCAGTCAGGGGTTAGATACGCAGTATTTT. Translation: CASSQGLDTQYF.

In DNA, the CDR3 is TGTGCCAGCAGCTCGCGGACAGGGCCGGATAATTCACCCCTCCACTTT. Translated, it gives CASSSRTGPDNSPLHF. The gene calls are TRBV9 and TRBJ1-6, with 8 nucleotides matching TRBD1. CDR3 length equals 16 residues. V trimming: 4 bases; J trimming: 5 bases; junction bases outside the gene matches: 8. Germline V gene sequence: CDR1 SGDLS, CDR2 YYNGEE.

Comment on this clone: Other nucleotide sequences in the sample specify the same CDR3. This chain's CDR3 is CASSPRTGYTEAFF. CDR3 DNA sequence: TGTGCCAGCTCACCACGGACAGGGTACACTGAAGCTTTCTTT. The rearrangement uses TRBV18 and TRBJ1-1; 8 bases fit TRBD1. CDR1 KGHSH and CDR2 LQKENI come from the germline V gene. The V and J ends lost 1 base and 3 bases, in that order; junction bases with no gene match: 1. The CDR3 runs to 14 residues.

V and J are TRBV2 and TRBJ2-3; no definite D call. V dropped 5 bases and J dropped 14 bases, with 20 bases sitting between them. Germline lookup yields CDR1 SNHLY and CDR2 FYNNEI. The CDR3 spans 13 residues. The CDR3 coding sequence is TGTGCCAGCAGTTTTGGGCCCGCCGAAGTGGGGTATTTT. It is translated as CASSFGPAEVGYF.

This clone was counted only a few times. The chain links TRBV28 to TRBJ1-1, with 9 bases matching TRBD1. The length of the CDR3 is 15 residues. The V segment lost 6 bases and the J segment 4 bases; nucleotides outside the gene matches: 9. The V gene's germline CDR1 is MDHEN and CDR2 SYDVKM. CDR3 sequence (DNA): TGTGCCAGCAGCCCCGCGGGACAGGGCACCACTGAAGCTTTCTTT. The encoded protein is CASSPAGQGTTEAFF.

This clone appeared a few times. The chain employs TRBV5-1 and TRBJ1-5; unclear D gene. V lost 0 bases and J 4 bases, leaving 11 bases between the germline ends. Germline assignment: CDR1 SGHRS and CDR2 YFSETQ. This CDR3 contains 15 residues. CDR3 amino acids: CASSLVPQPNQPQHF. The CDR3 DNA sequence: TGCGCCAGCAGCTTGGTGCCACAGCCTAATCAGCCCCAGCATTTT.

This clone occurred a few times. This rearrangement joins TRBV28 to TRBJ2-7; TRBD1 aligns across 9 bases. CDR3 size: 15 residues. From germline, CDR1 is MDHEN and CDR2 SYDVKM. V dropped 7 bases and J dropped 7; count of bases not matched to a gene: 14. The CDR3 coding sequence is TGTGCCAGCACCACCACCGGGACAGGGTCTTTTGAGCAGTACTTC. This gives the protein CASTTTGTGSFEQYF.

This clone has just a few counts. The CDR3 loop is CASSEGQGPTDTQYF. The CDR3 DNA reads as TGTGCCAGCAGTGAGGGTCAGGGACCCACAGATACGCAGTATTTT. The rearrangement links TRBV6-4 to TRBJ2-3, with D perhaps assigned TRBD1 or TRBD2 (5 bases each). Germline CDR1 is MRHNA and CDR2 is SNTAGT. This CDR3 is built from 15 residues. Trimming took off 3 bases at V and 2 bases at J, with 12 bases between the two ends.